This T cell receptor beta chain was profiled in a study of blood T cell repertoires in COVID-19. The repertoire was sequenced with immunoSEQ multiplex PCR; TCRdb's copy has only in-frame clones and lacks some. The sample holds about 38,000 clones, approximately 81% seen once. From germline, CDR1 is MRHNA and CDR2 SNTAGT. Trimming pared 2 bases from V and 0 bases from J, leaving 8 bases between. The CDR3 consists of 16 residues. Only a few counts were recorded for this clone. The sample comprised peripheral blood. The rearrangement links TRBV6-4 to TRBJ2-6; maybe TRBD1 (5 bases). This receptor was taken from a man aged 55 to 70 with COVID-19, enrolled during active disease. The CDR3 region has the DNA TGTGCCAGCAGTGACGGACACCACTCTGGGGCCAACGTCCTGACTTTC. Translating gives CASSDGHHSGANVLTF.